One T cell receptor beta chain is described in this entry. Its antigen is still unknown. The study sorted every CD8+ T cell subset in triplicate at under 350,000 cells each. The record originates from a study of CXCR3-negative and CXCR3-positive naive CD8 T cells. Study information: Every library held about 1.5 +/- 0.3 million TRB reads, and the total came to around 140 million.

The V gene's germline CDR1 is MDHEN and CDR2 SYDVKM. The CDR3 has 18 amino acids. Broader study findings: TRB CDR3 properties were used to infer TCR strength, and surface CD5 was comparable between naive subsets. In both naive subsets diversity was comparably high, whereas memory CD8+ cells showed much lower diversity.

Libraries were UMI-labeled 5' RACE TRB cDNA. With the 5' RACE reads reprocessed, TCRdb shows one record per CDR3 protein and no DNA. The sample has fewer than 80,000 distinct CDR3 sequences, and its top ten clones hold more than 3.5%. The sample taken for sequencing was naive CXCR3- CD8+ T cells from blood. Subset given: CD45RO-CCR7+CD27+CD95- naive CD8+ T cells lacking CXCR3 (TNR3-). The origin of this receptor is a human donor in good health. Some clones in this sample may be carry-over from other donors' samples. The rearrangement uses TRBV28 and TRBJ1-5; TCRdb names TRBD1, which stays unverified in the absence of DNA. The CDR3 sequence is CASSIPGQGPYSNQPQHF.